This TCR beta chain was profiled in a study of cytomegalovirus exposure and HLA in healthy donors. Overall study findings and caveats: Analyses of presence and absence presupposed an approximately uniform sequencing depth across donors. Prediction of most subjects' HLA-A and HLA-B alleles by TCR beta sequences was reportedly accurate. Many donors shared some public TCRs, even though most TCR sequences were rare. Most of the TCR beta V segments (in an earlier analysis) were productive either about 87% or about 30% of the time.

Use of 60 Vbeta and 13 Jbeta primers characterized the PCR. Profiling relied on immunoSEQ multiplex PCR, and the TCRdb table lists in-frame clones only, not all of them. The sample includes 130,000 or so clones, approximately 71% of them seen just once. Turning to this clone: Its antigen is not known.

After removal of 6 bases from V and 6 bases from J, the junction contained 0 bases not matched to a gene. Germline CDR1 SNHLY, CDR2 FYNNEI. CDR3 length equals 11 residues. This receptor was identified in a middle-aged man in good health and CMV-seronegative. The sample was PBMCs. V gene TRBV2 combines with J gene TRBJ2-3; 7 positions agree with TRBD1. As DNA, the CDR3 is TGTGCCAGCAGGACAGGGGATACGCAGTATTTT. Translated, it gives CASRTGDTQYF.